This TCR beta chain was observed in a study of T cells after yellow fever vaccination. Study context: SMART-Seq v4 Ultra Low Input served to prepare low-cell-number fractions.

V lost 2 bases and J lost 4, with 8 bases in between. CDR3 length: 13 amino acids. This clonotype was counted at least ten times. Each CDR3 protein gets one entry after TCRdb re-called the 5' RACE reads with MiXCR. The data hold 20,000 to 25,000 distinct CDR3 sequences, with approximately 3.2% observed a single time. Sequences were derived from PBMCs, either bulk or a sorted T-cell subset (CD4+, CD8+, memory, or dextramer-sorted; not recorded which), sampled approximately 40 days after the first yellow fever vaccination. The sequence derives from a man younger than 35 who received the YFV17D yellow fever vaccine. The rearrangement links TRBV12-3 or TRBV12-4 to TRBJ2-5; D uncertain. CDR3 DNA: TGTGCCAGCAGTTTACCCCCTCTAGAGACCCAGTACTTC. Translated, it gives CASSLPPLETQYF.